These T cell receptor beta chains were read from a single sample in a study of blood T cell repertoires in COVID-19. TCRdb's table, derived via immunoSEQ multiplex PCR, lists solely in-frame clones and lacks some. The sample contains over 150,000 clones, approximately 85% of which appear only once. Sequencing was carried out using peripheral blood. These TCRs come from a woman older than 75 with COVID-19, enrolled during active disease. Both conserved end residues are part of each CDR3. A D gene is named only where the DNA matches it firmly. Where a row states a size, it is once, few, many or the class of an expanded clone; other rows omit it.

len,j_gene,d_gene,abundance,v_gene,CDR3nt,CDR3aa
13,TRBJ2-3,.,.,TRBV6-6,TGTGCCAGCAGTGTTATCAGCACAGATACGCAGTATTTT,CASSVISTDTQYF
13,TRBJ1-6,.,.,TRBV3-1/TRBV3-2,TGTGCCAGCAGCTTACAAGGGACACCACCCCTCCACTTT,CASSLQGTPPLHF
14,TRBJ1-4,.,.,TRBV18,TGTGCCAGCTCACCACCAGGGGTGGGTGAAAAACTGTTTTTT,CASSPPGVGEKLFF
15,TRBJ2-5,TRBD2,.,TRBV9,TGTGCCAGCAGCCAGACGGGACTAGCGGGAGAGACCCAGTACTTC,CASSQTGLAGETQYF
14,TRBJ2-5,.,.,TRBV7-2,TGTGCCAGCAGCTTATACGGTCCTTTGGAGACCCAGTACTTC,CASSLYGPLETQYF
14,TRBJ1-5,.,few,TRBV2,TGTGCCAGCAGTGTGGACGGACAGAATCAGCCCCAGCATTTT,CASSVDGQNQPQHF
16,TRBJ2-3,TRBD2,.,TRBV9,TGTGCCAGCAGCCCCCAAGGAGCGGGGGGCACAGATACGCAGTATTTT,CASSPQGAGGTDTQYF
15,TRBJ2-7,TRBD1,.,TRBV3-1/TRBV3-2,TGTGCCAGCAGCTCTCTCCGGGACAGGGGCCGGGAGCAGTACTTC,CASSSLRDRGREQYF
15,TRBJ1-5,.,.,TRBV18,TGTGCCAGCTCACCAACAGGGCACCAGAATCAGCCCCAGCATTTT,CASSPTGHQNQPQHF
15,TRBJ2-3,TRBD2,.,TRBV7-2,TGTGCCAGCAGCTTGACTAGCGGGAGATCGGATACGCAGTATTTT,CASSLTSGRSDTQYF
15,TRBJ2-7,TRBD2,.,TRBV6-5,TGTGCCAGCAGTTACTTCTCACTAGCGGGAAATGAGCAGTACTTC,CASSYFSLAGNEQYF
15,TRBJ2-5,TRBD2,.,TRBV11-2,TGTGCCAGCAGCTTAGAGGGGACTATCCAAGAGACCCAGTACTTC,CASSLEGTIQETQYF
15,TRBJ2-7,.,.,TRBV27,TGTGCCAGCAGCCCCGATGGAGCACGATACTACGAGCAGTACTTC,CASSPDGARYYEQYF